This TCR beta chain was captured in a study of cytomegalovirus exposure and HLA in healthy donors. PCR employed 60 Vbeta and 13 Jbeta primers. Sequencing used immunoSEQ multiplex PCR; TCRdb keeps in-frame clones, though not all of them. Across around 80,000 clones, the top ten clones capture about 0.76% of the sample. The sequenced sample consisted of PBMCs. The clonotype comes from a boy younger than 18 in good health and CMV-seronegative.

The CDR3 DNA sequence: TGTGCCAGCCGCCCCCGGGGGAACGAGCAGTACTTC. Protein sequence: CASRPRGNEQYF. This chain joins TRBV5-8 and TRBJ2-7; D is perhaps TRBD2 (6 bases). The CDR3 is 12 amino acids. V lost 7 bases and J 5 bases, leaving 13 bases between the germline ends. Germline CDR1 SGHTS, CDR2 YDEGEE.